This T cell receptor (beta chain) was obtained from a study of T cell repertoires in cytomegalovirus infection. For the study at large: A matching HLA type, together with CMV infection, was signaled by public TCR beta signatures. Whole-study results and caveats: The ex vivo response was dominated by HLA-C-restricted CMV-specific TCR beta clonotypes.

CDR1 is DFQATT, CDR2 SNEGSKA, per germline (reference sequence). Trimming removed 0 bases from V and 4 bases from J; junction bases left unmatched: 8. This CDR3 spans 16 amino acids. As for this clonotype: Its antigen is undetermined.

From the reads, TCRdb called clonotypes with MiXCR, one entry per CDR3 protein. The sample shows almost 550,000 distinct CDR3 sequences, approximately 16% of them seen only once. V and J are TRBV20-1 and TRBJ2-1, with 8 bases fitting TRBD2. The TCR comes from a human donor in good health (CMV status not recorded). Some clones in this sample may be carry-over from other donors' samples. Sequencing was carried out using CD8+ T cells from PBMCs. The CDR3 is CSARDPIAGFYNEQFF. As DNA, the CDR3 is TGCAGTGCTAGAGATCCCATAGCGGGATTTTACAATGAGCAGTTCTTC.